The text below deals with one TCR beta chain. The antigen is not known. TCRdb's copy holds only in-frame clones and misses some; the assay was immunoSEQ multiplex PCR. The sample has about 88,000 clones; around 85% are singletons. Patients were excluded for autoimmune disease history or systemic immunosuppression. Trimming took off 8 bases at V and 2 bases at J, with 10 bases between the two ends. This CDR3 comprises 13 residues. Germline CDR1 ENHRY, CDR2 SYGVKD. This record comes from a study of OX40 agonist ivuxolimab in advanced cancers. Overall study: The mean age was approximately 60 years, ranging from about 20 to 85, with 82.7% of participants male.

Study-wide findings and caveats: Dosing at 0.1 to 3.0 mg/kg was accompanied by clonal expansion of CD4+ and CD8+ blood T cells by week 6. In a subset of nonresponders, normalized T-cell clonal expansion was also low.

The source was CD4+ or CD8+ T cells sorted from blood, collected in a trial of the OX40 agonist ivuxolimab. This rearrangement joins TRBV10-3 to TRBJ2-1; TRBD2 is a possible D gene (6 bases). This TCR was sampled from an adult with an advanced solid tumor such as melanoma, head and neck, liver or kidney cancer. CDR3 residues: CAIAGIPYNEQFF. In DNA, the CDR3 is TGTGCCATCGCGGGGATTCCCTACAATGAGCAGTTCTTC.